This is a list of T cell receptor beta chains from one sample in a study of OX40 agonist ivuxolimab in advanced cancers. Profiled with immunoSEQ multiplex PCR; TCRdb holds only in-frame clones, not every one. The repertoire holds roughly 57,000 clones, with roughly 80% as singletons. This specimen consisted of CD4+ or CD8+ T cells sorted from blood, obtained in a trial of the OX40 agonist ivuxolimab. The receptors originated from an adult with an advanced solid tumor such as melanoma, head and neck, liver or kidney cancer. CDR3s include the opening cysteine and the closing phenylalanine or tryptophan. Fields, in order: clone size, V gene, J gene, CDR3 protein. Not all rows give a size; the values are once, few, many and, for expanded clones, a class.

abundance: -; v_gene: TRBV18; j_gene: TRBJ1-2; CDR3aa: CASSPPEISGYTF
abundance: -; v_gene: TRBV2; j_gene: TRBJ2-1; CDR3aa: CARGGGDEQFF
abundance: -; v_gene: TRBV28; j_gene: TRBJ2-7; CDR3aa: CASRAGYGEQYF
abundance: once; v_gene: TRBV11-3; j_gene: TRBJ2-2; CDR3aa: CASSLRGAANTGELFF
abundance: once; v_gene: TRBV29-1; j_gene: TRBJ2-1; CDR3aa: CSVQAALSYNEQFF
abundance: once; v_gene: TRBV6-1; j_gene: TRBJ1-1; CDR3aa: CASTFGPGLTEAFF
abundance: -; v_gene: TRBV5-4; j_gene: TRBJ2-2; CDR3aa: CASSQGLAAEKNKGGELFF
abundance: -; v_gene: TRBV7-9; j_gene: TRBJ1-1; CDR3aa: CASSLEGRAGNTEAFF
abundance: -; v_gene: TRBV11-2; j_gene: TRBJ2-5; CDR3aa: CASRREGTGATRAQYF
abundance: -; v_gene: TRBV2; j_gene: TRBJ2-2; CDR3aa: CASRLAANTGELFF
abundance: once; v_gene: TRBV5-1; j_gene: TRBJ2-7; CDR3aa: CASSLDRRSEQYF
abundance: -; v_gene: TRBV6-6; j_gene: TRBJ1-4; CDR3aa: CASRGQGNEKLFF
abundance: -; v_gene: TRBV28; j_gene: TRBJ2-4; CDR3aa: CASSTNSGVPKNIQYF
abundance: -; v_gene: TRBV5-4; j_gene: TRBJ2-5; CDR3aa: CASSPGSLQETQYF
abundance: -; v_gene: TRBV20-1; j_gene: TRBJ1-2; CDR3aa: CSARVRNGYTF
abundance: -; v_gene: TRBV5-1; j_gene: TRBJ2-5; CDR3aa: CASSLESFGETQYF
abundance: -; v_gene: TRBV7-6; j_gene: TRBJ2-1; CDR3aa: CASSLVMRARRNEQFF
abundance: -; v_gene: TRBV7-2; j_gene: TRBJ2-1; CDR3aa: CATTSGTGNEQFF
abundance: -; v_gene: TRBV6-6; j_gene: TRBJ1-1; CDR3aa: CASSMGRDTEAFF
abundance: -; v_gene: TRBV18; j_gene: TRBJ2-6; CDR3aa: CASSQGVSGANVLTF
abundance: -; v_gene: TRBV20-1; j_gene: TRBJ1-1; CDR3aa: CSARENTEAFF
abundance: -; v_gene: TRBV9; j_gene: TRBJ1-3; CDR3aa: CASSAGTAGNTIYF
abundance: -; v_gene: TRBV5-1; j_gene: TRBJ2-7; CDR3aa: CASSLYGRSGENEQYF
abundance: -; v_gene: TRBV19; j_gene: TRBJ1-1; CDR3aa: CASSIRSGFNTEAFF
abundance: -; v_gene: TRBV23-1; j_gene: TRBJ1-5; CDR3aa: CASSQSLANNSNQPQHF
abundance: -; v_gene: TRBV30; j_gene: TRBJ2-7; CDR3aa: CACRRGSGFSSYEQYF
abundance: once; v_gene: TRBV27; j_gene: TRBJ2-5; CDR3aa: CASSSKTSNVVTQYF
abundance: -; v_gene: TRBV11-2; j_gene: TRBJ2-2; CDR3aa: CASSLRGVETGELFF
abundance: -; v_gene: TRBV6-1; j_gene: TRBJ2-7; CDR3aa: CASKGFQGAHEQYF
abundance: -; v_gene: TRBV19; j_gene: TRBJ1-1; CDR3aa: CVSSGTMNTEAFF
abundance: -; v_gene: TRBV7-9; j_gene: TRBJ2-6; CDR3aa: CASSLARAGSTGANVLTF
abundance: -; v_gene: TRBV5-6; j_gene: TRBJ1-4; CDR3aa: CASSLTGATNEKLFF
abundance: -; v_gene: TRBV5-6; j_gene: TRBJ2-2; CDR3aa: CASSVGLAGLVGTGELFF
abundance: -; v_gene: TRBV5-1; j_gene: TRBJ2-2; CDR3aa: CASSLRVTDSGELFF
abundance: -; v_gene: TRBV11-3; j_gene: TRBJ1-4; CDR3aa: CASSFGGHKALLCELFF
abundance: -; v_gene: TRBV28; j_gene: TRBJ2-2; CDR3aa: CASSFGGKNTGELFF
abundance: -; v_gene: TRBV5-1; j_gene: TRBJ1-5; CDR3aa: CASSPGEYSNQPQHF
abundance: -; v_gene: TRBV19; j_gene: TRBJ1-4; CDR3aa: CASSPGGPATNEKLFF
abundance: -; v_gene: TRBV7-6; j_gene: TRBJ1-1; CDR3aa: CASSPDRGELNTEAFF
abundance: -; v_gene: TRBV5-1; j_gene: TRBJ2-1; CDR3aa: CASSLNPGRGNEQFF